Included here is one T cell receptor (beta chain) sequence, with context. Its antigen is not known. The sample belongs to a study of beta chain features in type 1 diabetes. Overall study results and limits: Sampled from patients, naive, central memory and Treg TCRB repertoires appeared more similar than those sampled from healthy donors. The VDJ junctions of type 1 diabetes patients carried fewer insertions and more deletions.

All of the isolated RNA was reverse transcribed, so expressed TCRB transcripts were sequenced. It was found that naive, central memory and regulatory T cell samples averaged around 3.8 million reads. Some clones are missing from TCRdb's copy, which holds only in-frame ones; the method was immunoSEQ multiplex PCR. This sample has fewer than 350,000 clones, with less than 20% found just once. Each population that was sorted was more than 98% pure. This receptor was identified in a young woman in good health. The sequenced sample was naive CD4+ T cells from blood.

This chain's CDR3 is CASSYGLTTNNEQFF. CDR3 sequence (DNA): TGTGCCAGCAGTTATGGACTAACGACTAACAATGAGCAGTTCTTC. This chain joins TRBV6-6 and TRBJ2-1; D is possibly TRBD2 (6 bases). The CDR3 is made up of 15 amino acids. Trimming took off 3 bases at V and 5 bases at J, with 14 bases between the two ends. Looked up from germline, CDR1 is MNHNY and CDR2 is SVGAGI (reference sequence).